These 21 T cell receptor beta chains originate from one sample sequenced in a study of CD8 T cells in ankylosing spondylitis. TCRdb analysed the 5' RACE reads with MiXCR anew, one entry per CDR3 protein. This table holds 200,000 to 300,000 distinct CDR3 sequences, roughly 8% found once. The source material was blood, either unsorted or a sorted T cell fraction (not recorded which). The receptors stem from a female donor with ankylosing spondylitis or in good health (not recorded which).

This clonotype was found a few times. The DNA for the CDR3 is TGCGCCAGCAGCTTGGGAACAGGCCCTGTGGGCGGGGCCAACGTCCTGACTTTC. The encoded protein is CASSLGTGPVGGANVLTF. This chain links TRBV5-1 with TRBJ2-6; tentatively, D is TRBD1 (5 bases). The CDR3 runs 18 residues. The V end lost 0 bases, the J end lost 4 bases, and 17 bases lay between the germline ends. Germline V gene data show CDR1 as SGHRS and CDR2 as YFSETQ.

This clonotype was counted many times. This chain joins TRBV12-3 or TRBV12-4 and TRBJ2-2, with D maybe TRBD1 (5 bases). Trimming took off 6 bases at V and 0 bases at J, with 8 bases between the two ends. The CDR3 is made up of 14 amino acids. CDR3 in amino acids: CASRQVTNTGELFF. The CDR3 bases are TGTGCCAGCAGACAGGTGACGAACACCGGGGAGCTGTTTTTT.

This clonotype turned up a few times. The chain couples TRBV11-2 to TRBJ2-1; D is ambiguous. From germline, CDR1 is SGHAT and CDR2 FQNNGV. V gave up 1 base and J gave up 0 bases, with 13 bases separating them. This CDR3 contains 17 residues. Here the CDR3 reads CASSLGPHVSSYNEQFF. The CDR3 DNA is TGTGCCAGCAGCTTAGGCCCTCACGTGAGCTCCTACAATGAGCAGTTCTTC.

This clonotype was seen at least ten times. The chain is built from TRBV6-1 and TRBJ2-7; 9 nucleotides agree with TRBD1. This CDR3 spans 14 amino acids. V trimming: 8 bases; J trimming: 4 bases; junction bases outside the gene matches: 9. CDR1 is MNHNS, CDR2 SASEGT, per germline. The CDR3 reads CASCPGTGMYEQYF. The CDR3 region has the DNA TGTGCCAGCTGTCCTGGGACAGGGATGTACGAGCAGTACTTC.

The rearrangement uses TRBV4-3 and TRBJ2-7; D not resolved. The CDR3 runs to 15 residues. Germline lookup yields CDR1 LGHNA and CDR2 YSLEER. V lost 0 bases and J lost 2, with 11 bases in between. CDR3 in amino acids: CASSQELGNAYEQYF. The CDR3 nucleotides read TGCGCCAGCAGCCAAGAATTGGGGAACGCCTACGAGCAGTACTTC.

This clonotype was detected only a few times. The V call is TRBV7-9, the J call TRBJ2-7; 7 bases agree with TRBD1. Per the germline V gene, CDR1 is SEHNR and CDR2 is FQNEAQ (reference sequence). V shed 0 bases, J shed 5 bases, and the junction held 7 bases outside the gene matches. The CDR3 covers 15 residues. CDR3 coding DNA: TGTGCCAGCAGCTTAGCCCAGGGGGACCTGCACGAGCAGTACTTC. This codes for CASSLAQGDLHEQYF.

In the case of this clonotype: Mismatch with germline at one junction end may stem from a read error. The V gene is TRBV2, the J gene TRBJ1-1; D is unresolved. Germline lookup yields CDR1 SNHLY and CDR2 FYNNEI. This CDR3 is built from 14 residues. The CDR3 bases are TGTGCCAGCAGTGAAGTCCGGGGTAACACTGAAACTTTCTTT. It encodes CASSEVRGNTETFF.

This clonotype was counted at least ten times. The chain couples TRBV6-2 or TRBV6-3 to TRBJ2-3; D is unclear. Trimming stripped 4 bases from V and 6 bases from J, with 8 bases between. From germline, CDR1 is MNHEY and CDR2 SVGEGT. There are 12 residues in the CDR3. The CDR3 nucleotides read TGTGCCAGCAGTTTCCCAGCGGATACGCAGTATTTT. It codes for CASSFPADTQYF.

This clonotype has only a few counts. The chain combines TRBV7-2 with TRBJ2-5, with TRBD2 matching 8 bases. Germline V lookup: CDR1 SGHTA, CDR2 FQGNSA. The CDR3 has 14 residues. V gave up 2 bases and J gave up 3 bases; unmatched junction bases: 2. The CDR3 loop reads CASSLTGGKETQYF. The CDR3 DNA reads TGTGCCAGCAGCTTAACGGGAGGGAAAGAGACCCAGTACTTC. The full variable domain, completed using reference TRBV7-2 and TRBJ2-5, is GAGVSQSPSNKVTEKGKDVELRCDPISGHTALYWYRQSLGQGLEFLIYFQGNSAPDKSGLPSDRFSAERTGGSVSTLTIQRTQQEDSAVYLCASSLTGGKETQYFGPGTRLLVL.

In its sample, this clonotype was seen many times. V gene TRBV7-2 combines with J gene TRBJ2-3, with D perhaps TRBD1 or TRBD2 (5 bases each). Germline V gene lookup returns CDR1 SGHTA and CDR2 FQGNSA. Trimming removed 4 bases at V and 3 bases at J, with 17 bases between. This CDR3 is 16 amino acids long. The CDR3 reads CASSSRESEGTDTQYF. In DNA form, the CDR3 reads TGTGCCAGCAGCTCCAGGGAGAGCGAGGGTACAGATACGCAGTATTTT.

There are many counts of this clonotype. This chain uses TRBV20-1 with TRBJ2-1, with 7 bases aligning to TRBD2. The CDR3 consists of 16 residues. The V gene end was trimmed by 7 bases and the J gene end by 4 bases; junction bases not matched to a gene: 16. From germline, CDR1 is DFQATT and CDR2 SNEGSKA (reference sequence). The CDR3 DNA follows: TGCAGTGTCCGCACGTCAGCAGTAGCGGGTTACAATGAGCAGTTCTTC. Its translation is CSVRTSAVAGYNEQFF.

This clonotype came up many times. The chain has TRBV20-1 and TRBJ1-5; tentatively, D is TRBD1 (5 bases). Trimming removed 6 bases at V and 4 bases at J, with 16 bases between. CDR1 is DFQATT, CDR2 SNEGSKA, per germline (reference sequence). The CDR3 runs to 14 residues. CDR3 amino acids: CSAPPGRTNQPQHF. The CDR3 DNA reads TGCAGTGCCCCACCTGGCAGGACAAATCAGCCCCAGCATTTT.

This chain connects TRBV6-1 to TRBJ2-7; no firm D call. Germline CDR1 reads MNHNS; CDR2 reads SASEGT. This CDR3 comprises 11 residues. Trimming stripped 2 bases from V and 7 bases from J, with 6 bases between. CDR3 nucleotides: TGTGCCAGCAGTGAAACTCAGGAGCAGTACTTC. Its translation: CASSETQEQYF.

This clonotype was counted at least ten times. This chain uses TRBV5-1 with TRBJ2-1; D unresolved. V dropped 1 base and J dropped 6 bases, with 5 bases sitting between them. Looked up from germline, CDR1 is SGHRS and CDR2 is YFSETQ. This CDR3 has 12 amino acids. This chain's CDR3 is CASSLRINEQFF. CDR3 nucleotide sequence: TGCGCCAGCAGCTTGAGGATCAATGAGCAGTTCTTC.

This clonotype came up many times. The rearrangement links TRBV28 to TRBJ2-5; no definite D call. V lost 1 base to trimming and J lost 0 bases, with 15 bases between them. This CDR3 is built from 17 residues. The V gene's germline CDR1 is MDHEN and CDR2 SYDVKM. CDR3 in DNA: TGTGCCAGCAGTTTATCCAGAGACACGGTGTACCAAGAGACCCAGTACTTC. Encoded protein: CASSLSRDTVYQETQYF.

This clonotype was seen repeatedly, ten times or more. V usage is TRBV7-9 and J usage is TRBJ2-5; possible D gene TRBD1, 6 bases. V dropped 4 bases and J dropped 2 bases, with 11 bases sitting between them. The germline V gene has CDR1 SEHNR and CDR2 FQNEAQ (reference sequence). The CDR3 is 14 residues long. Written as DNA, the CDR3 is TGTGCCAGCAGCTCAAACAGGGAACAAGAGACCCAGTACTTC. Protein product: CASSSNREQETQYF.

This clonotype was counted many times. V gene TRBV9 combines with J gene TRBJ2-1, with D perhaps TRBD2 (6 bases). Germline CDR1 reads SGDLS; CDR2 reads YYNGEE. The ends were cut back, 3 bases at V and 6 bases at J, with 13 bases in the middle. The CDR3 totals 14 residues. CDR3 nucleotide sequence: TGTGCCAGCAGCGCGAGAACTAGCCGCAATGAGCAGTTCTTC. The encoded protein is CASSARTSRNEQFF.

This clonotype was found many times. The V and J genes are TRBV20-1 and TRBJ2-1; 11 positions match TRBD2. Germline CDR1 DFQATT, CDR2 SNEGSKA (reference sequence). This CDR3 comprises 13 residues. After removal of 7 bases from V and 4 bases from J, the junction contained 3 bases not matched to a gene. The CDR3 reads CSGGTSGYNEQFF. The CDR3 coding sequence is TGCAGTGGCGGGACTAGCGGTTACAATGAGCAGTTCTTC.

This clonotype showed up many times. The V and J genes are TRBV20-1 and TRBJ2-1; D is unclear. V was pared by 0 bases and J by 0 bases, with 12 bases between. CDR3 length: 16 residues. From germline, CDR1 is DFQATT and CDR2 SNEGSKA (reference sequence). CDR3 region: CSARDLGTSSYNEQFF. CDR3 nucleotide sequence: TGCAGTGCTAGAGATCTTGGCACCTCCTCCTACAATGAGCAGTTCTTC.

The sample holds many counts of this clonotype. The CDR3 DNA follows: TGTGCCAGCAGTTCCTATCGGGACACTGAAGCTTTCTTT. Amino acid sequence: CASSSYRDTEAFF. V gene TRBV5-5 combines with J gene TRBJ1-1; D remains unclear. This CDR3 is built from 13 residues. Per the germline V gene, CDR1 is SGHKS and CDR2 is YYEKEE (reference sequence). Trimming cost V 5 bases and J 3 bases, with 11 bases left between them.

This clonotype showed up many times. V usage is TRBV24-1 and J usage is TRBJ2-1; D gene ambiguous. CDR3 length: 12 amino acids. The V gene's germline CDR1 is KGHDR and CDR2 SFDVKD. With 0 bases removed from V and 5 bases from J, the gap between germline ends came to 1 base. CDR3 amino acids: CATSDLNNEQFF. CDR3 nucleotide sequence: TGTGCCACCAGTGATTTGAACAATGAGCAGTTCTTC.